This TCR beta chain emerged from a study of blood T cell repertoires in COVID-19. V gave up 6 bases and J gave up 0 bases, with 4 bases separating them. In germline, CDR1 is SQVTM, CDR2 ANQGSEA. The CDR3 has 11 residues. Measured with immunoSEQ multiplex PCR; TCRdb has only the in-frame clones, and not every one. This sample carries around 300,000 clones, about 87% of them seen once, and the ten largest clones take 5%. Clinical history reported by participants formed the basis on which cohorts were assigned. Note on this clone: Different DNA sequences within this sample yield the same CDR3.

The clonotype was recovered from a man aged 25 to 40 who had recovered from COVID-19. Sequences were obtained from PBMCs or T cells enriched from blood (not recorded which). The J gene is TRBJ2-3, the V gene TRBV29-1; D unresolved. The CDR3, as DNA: TGCAGCGTGAGGAGCACAGATACGCAGTATTTT. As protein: CSVRSTDTQYF.